These 24 T cell receptor beta chains share one sample of origin, sequenced in a study of blood T cell repertoires in COVID-19. TCRdb's table, derived via immunoSEQ multiplex PCR, lists solely in-frame clones and lacks some. Of about 300,000 clones in the sample, about nine tenths were seen once. The sample comprised peripheral blood. Receptor source: a man in his late teens or twenties with active or convalescent COVID-19.

The table lists this clone with a count of one. This chain links TRBV6-5 with TRBJ1-2, with a tentative D call TRBD1 (5 bases). The CDR3 is made up of 15 amino acids. V shed 7 bases and J shed 4 bases, with 19 bases lying between them. Germline loops: CDR1 MNHEY, CDR2 SVGAGI. The CDR3: CASTPGVHPRYGYTF. CDR3 DNA: TGTGCCAGCACCCCGGGGGTTCATCCCCGCTATGGCTACACCTTC.

The rearrangement links TRBV5-1 to TRBJ2-3; 9 bases agree with TRBD1. The V segment lost 0 bases and the J segment 6 bases; nucleotides outside the gene matches: 8. The V gene's germline CDR1 is SGHRS and CDR2 YFSETQ. This CDR3 is 16 amino acids long. CDR3 nucleotide sequence: TGCGCCAGCAGCTTGGAGGGGACAGGGTTTTCGGATACGCAGTATTTT. It is translated as CASSLEGTGFSDTQYF.

This clone was detected once. The V call is TRBV7-2, the J call TRBJ1-4; the match to TRBD1 covers 8 bases. The trim removed 3 bases at V and 4 bases at J, leaving 13 bases unmatched. Germline CDR1 SGHTA, CDR2 FQGNSA. This CDR3 has 18 residues. The CDR3 reads CASSLQSVGQGYNEKLFF. In DNA form, the CDR3 reads TGTGCCAGCAGCTTGCAATCGGTTGGACAGGGATATAATGAAAAACTGTTTTTT.

This clone was detected only once. The rearrangement links TRBV18 to TRBJ1-5, with 9 bases aligning to TRBD1. J was trimmed by 7 bases and V by 3 bases; bases with no gene match: 10. The CDR3 spans 16 residues. Germline V gives CDR1 KGHSH, CDR2 LQKENI. In DNA, the CDR3 is TGTGCCAGCTCACCTTCAACGGGACAGGGAAGGCAGCCCCAGCATTTT. Translating it yields CASSPSTGQGRQPQHF.

This clone was counted a single time. This chain joins TRBV27 and TRBJ1-2, with 7 bases lining up with TRBD1. V lost 0 bases, J lost 2 bases, and 3 bases stayed unmatched. Germline values: CDR1 MNHEY, CDR2 SMNVEV (reference sequence). This CDR3 is 15 amino acids long. CDR3 region: CASSLSPGQNYGYTF. The CDR3 nucleotides read TGTGCCAGCAGTTTATCCCCGGGACAGAACTATGGCTACACCTTC.

V is TRBV14 and J is TRBJ2-3, with 9 bases that match TRBD2. The J segment lost 6 bases and the V segment lost 4 bases, leaving 2 bases of the junction unmatched. Germline values: CDR1 SGHDN, CDR2 FVKESK. This CDR3 spans 13 amino acids. The CDR3 protein is CASSPTSGDTQYF. The CDR3 nucleotides read TGTGCCAGCAGCCCAACTAGCGGGGATACGCAGTATTTT.

The rearrangement uses TRBV19 and TRBJ1-5; TRBD1 might be the D (6 bases). The V end lost 9 bases, the J end lost 7 bases, and 16 bases lay between the germline ends. CDR1 is LNHDA, CDR2 SQIVND, per germline (reference sequence). The CDR3 is made up of 13 amino acids. CDR3 DNA sequence: TGTGCCAGCAGGGGTTTTGAGAGCCAGCCCCAGCATTTT. It yields the protein CASRGFESQPQHF.

CDR3 nucleotide sequence: TGTGCCACCCAGGGGGCGCGGAGCTATGGCTACACCTTC. Translated: CATQGARSYGYTF. The rearrangement uses TRBV6-6 and TRBJ1-2; 8 bases match TRBD1. This CDR3 has 13 residues. Germline CDR1 MNHNY, CDR2 SVGAGI (reference sequence). The trim removed 10 bases at V and 4 bases at J, leaving 8 bases unmatched.

V and J are TRBV6-2 or TRBV6-3 and TRBJ2-1; 14 positions agree with TRBD2. The germline V gene encodes CDR1 MNHEY and CDR2 SVGEGT. V lost 6 bases to trimming and J lost 14 bases; unmatched junction nucleotides: 6. This CDR3 comprises 13 residues. Here the CDR3 reads CASSQTSGGVKFF. CDR3 sequence (DNA): TGTGCCAGCAGCCAGACTAGCGGGGGGGTCAAGTTCTTC.

The genes are TRBV4-1 and TRBJ1-5; 7 positions agree with TRBD1. V shed 4 bases, J shed 0 bases, and the junction held 9 bases outside the gene matches. The CDR3 runs 17 residues. Per the germline V gene, CDR1 is MGHRA and CDR2 is YSYEKL. For the CDR3, the DNA is TGCGCCAGCAGCCCTATAGGGACAGCGTATAGCAATCAGCCCCAGCATTTT. This sequence encodes CASSPIGTAYSNQPQHF.

The V gene is TRBV11-2, the J gene TRBJ2-7; a weak D match, TRBD1 (5 bases). The CDR3 loop spans 17 amino acids. The germline V gene has CDR1 SGHAT and CDR2 FQNNGV. V was cut by 2 bases and J by 1 base, with 18 bases left in between. The CDR3 bases are TGTGCCAGCAGCTTAATGGTGCAGGGCAGCCGGTCCTACGAGCAGTACTTC. This codes for CASSLMVQGSRSYEQYF.

This clone was counted between two and nine times. The chain combines TRBV14 with TRBJ2-1; D is possibly TRBD2 (5 bases). This CDR3 comprises 12 residues. Per germline, CDR1 SGHDN and CDR2 FVKESK. Trimming left V 0 bases short and J 9 bases short, with 6 bases between. The CDR3 DNA reads TGTGCCAGCAGCCAAGAACGGGGTGAGCAGTTCTTC. Translating it yields CASSQERGEQFF.

The chain recombines TRBV29-1 with TRBJ2-3; a possible D gene is TRBD2 (6 bases). The CDR3 is 11 amino acids. The V end was cut by 7 bases, the J end by 4 bases, with 9 bases between. In germline, CDR1 is SQVTM, CDR2 ANQGSEA. Here the CDR3 DNA reads TGCAGCGGTTGGGGGGCAGATACGCAGTATTTT. It codes for CSGWGADTQYF.

V is TRBV19 and J is TRBJ2-1, with a weak D call TRBD1 (6 bases). The germline CDR1 and CDR2 sequences are LNHDA and SQIVND (reference sequence). The CDR3 sequence is 13 residues long. V was clipped by 5 bases and J by 9 bases, with 14 bases between them. The chain's CDR3 is CASSYRVFSEQFF. Written as DNA, the CDR3 is TGTGCCAGTAGTTACAGGGTTTTCAGTGAGCAGTTCTTC. Full variable domain (outside the CDR3, taken from reference TRBV19 and TRBJ2-1): DGGITQSPKYLFRKEGQNVTLSCEQNLNHDAMYWYRQDPGQGLRLIYYSQIVNDFQKGDIAEGYSVSREKKESFPLTVTSAQKNPTAFYLCASSYRVFSEQFFGPGTRLTVL.

The chain links TRBV29-1 to TRBJ2-1, with 11 bases fitting TRBD2. V dropped 7 bases and J dropped 8; count of bases not matched to a gene: 22. The germline V gene has CDR1 SQVTM and CDR2 ANQGSEA. The CDR3 covers 18 residues. Here the CDR3 reads CSGVLSVPTSGEVDEQFF. For the CDR3, the DNA is TGCAGCGGTGTACTCAGTGTACCGACTAGCGGGGAGGTCGATGAGCAGTTCTTC.

The chain joins TRBV6-5 to TRBJ1-1; D is undetermined. The CDR3 runs 13 residues. V was trimmed by 3 bases and J by 1 base, leaving 6 bases between them. CDR1 and CDR2 from the germline V gene are MNHEY and SVGAGI. Here the CDR3 DNA reads TGTGCCAGCAGTTATGGAGGGAACACTGAAGCTTTCTTT. It is translated as CASSYGGNTEAFF.

The J gene is TRBJ2-1, the V gene TRBV19; D possibly corresponds to TRBD1 (5 bases). This CDR3 has 14 residues. Per germline, CDR1 LNHDA and CDR2 SQIVND (reference sequence). V was trimmed by 4 bases and J by 2 bases, leaving 9 bases between them. CDR3 sequence reads: CASSTTGPYNEQFF. The CDR3 DNA follows: TGTGCCAGTAGTACAACAGGACCCTACAATGAGCAGTTCTTC.

This sequence joins TRBV5-1 and TRBJ2-1; D may be TRBD2 (5 bases). V lost 4 bases, J lost 0 bases, and 11 bases lay in between. This CDR3 region has 15 residues. Per germline, CDR1 SGHRS and CDR2 YFSETQ. The CDR3 spells CASSPGRSSYNEQFF. CDR3 nucleotides: TGCGCCAGCAGCCCGGGGAGAAGCTCCTACAATGAGCAGTTCTTC.

The chain combines TRBV5-4 with TRBJ2-5; 9 bases are shared with TRBD2. The CDR3 contains 17 residues. Germline trimming cut 5 bases from V and 1 base from J; bases unmatched to any gene: 12. Germline lookup yields CDR1 SGHNT and CDR2 YYREEE (reference sequence). CDR3 in amino acids: CASRSGEGLASQETQYF. The CDR3 DNA is TGTGCCAGCAGATCGGGAGAGGGACTAGCATCCCAAGAGACCCAGTACTTC.

This clone occurred a few times. The chain has TRBV29-1 and TRBJ2-7, with 9 bases lining up with TRBD2. Trimming took 7 bases from V and 4 from J; bases not matched to a gene: 11. The germline gives CDR1 SQVTM, CDR2 ANQGSEA. CDR3 length equals 14 residues. The CDR3, as DNA: TGCAGCGCGGGACAGTCGGGACTAGCTTACGAGCAGTACTTC. It encodes CSAGQSGLAYEQYF.

This chain links TRBV12-3 or TRBV12-4 with TRBJ1-2; no reliable D call. The CDR3 length is 13 residues. V lost 3 bases and J 3 bases, leaving 8 bases between the germline ends. CDR3 protein: CASSFSSYYGYTF. CDR3 sequence (DNA): TGTGCCAGCAGTTTTTCATCATACTATGGCTACACCTTC.

CDR3 loop: CASSVGTGTVNTEAFF. CDR3 DNA: TGTGCCAGCAGCGTAGGAACCGGGACAGTGAACACTGAAGCTTTCTTT. This chain joins TRBV9 and TRBJ1-1, with 7 positions matching TRBD1. CDR3 length: 16 amino acids. Germline V gene lookup returns CDR1 SGDLS and CDR2 YYNGEE. V lost 0 bases and J lost 0; bases outside the gene matches: 5.

The V and J genes are TRBV11-2 and TRBJ2-7, with unresolved D. Trimming removed 5 bases at V and 4 bases at J, with 9 bases between. Germline V CDR1 and CDR2: SGHAT, FQNNGV. This CDR3 has 12 residues. The CDR3 nucleotides read TGTGCCAGCAGCGCGTTGATGTACGAGCAGTACTTC. It translates to CASSALMYEQYF.

The chain uses TRBV15 and TRBJ2-2; TRBD2 matches 11 bases. Germline V gene sequence: CDR1 LNHNV, CDR2 YYDKDF (reference sequence). CDR3 length equals 16 residues. Losses at the gene ends were 5 bases for V and 5 bases for J; bases not matched to a gene: 7. CDR3 loop: CATSSPWTSGTGELFF. CDR3 nucleotide sequence: TGTGCCACCAGCTCCCCGTGGACTAGCGGGACCGGGGAGCTGTTTTTT.